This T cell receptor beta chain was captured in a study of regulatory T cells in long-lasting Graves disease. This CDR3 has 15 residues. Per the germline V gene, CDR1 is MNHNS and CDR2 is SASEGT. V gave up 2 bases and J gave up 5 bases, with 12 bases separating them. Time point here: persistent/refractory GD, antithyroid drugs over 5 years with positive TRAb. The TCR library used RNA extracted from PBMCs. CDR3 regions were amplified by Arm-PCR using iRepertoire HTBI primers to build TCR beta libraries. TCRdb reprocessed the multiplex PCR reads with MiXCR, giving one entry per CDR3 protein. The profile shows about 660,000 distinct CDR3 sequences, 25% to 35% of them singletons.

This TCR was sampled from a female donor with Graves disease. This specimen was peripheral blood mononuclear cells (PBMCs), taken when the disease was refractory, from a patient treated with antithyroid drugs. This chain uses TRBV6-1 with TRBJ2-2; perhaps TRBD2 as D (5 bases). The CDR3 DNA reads TGTGCCAGCAGTGAACGGTCTCCGGGAACCGGGGAGCTGTTTTTT. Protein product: CASSERSPGTGELFF.